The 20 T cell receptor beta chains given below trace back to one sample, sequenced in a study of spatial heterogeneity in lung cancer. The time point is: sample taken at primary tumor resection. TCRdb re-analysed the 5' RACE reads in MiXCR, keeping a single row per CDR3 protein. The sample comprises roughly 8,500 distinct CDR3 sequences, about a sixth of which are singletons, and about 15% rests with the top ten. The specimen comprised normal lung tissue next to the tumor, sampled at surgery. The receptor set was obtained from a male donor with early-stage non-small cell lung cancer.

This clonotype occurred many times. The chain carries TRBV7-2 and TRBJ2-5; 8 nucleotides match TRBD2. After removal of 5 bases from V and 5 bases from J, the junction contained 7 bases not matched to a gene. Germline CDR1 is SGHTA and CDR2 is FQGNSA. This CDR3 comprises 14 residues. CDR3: CASSTLAGVETQYF. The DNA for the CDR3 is TGTGCCAGCAGCACTCTAGCGGGTGTGGAGACCCAGTACTTC.

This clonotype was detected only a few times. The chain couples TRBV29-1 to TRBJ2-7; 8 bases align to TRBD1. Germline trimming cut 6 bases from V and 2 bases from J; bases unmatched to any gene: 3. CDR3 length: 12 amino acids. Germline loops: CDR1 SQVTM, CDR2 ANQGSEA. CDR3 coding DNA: TGCAGCGTAGGGACAGGAACCTACGAGCAGTACTTC. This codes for CSVGTGTYEQYF.

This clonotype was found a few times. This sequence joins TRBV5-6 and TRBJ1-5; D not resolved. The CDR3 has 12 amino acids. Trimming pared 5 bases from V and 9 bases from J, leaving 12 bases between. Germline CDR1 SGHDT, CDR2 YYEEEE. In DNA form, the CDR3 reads TGTGCCAGCAGTAAACCATCGGGGCCCCAGCATTTT. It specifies CASSKPSGPQHF.

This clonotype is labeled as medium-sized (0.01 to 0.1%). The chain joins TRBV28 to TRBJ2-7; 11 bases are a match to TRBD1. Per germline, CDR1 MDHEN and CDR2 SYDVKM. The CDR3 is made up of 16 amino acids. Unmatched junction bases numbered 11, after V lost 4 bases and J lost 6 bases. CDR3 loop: CASSSTGQGAPFEQYF. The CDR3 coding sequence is TGTGCCAGCAGTTCCACCGGACAGGGGGCCCCTTTCGAGCAGTACTTC. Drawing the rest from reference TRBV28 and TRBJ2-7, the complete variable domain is DVKVTQSSRYLVKRTGEKVFLECVQDMDHENMFWYRQDPGLGLRLIYFSYDVKMKEKGDIPEGYSVSREKKERFSLILESASTNQTSMYLCASSSTGQGAPFEQYFGPGTRLTVT.

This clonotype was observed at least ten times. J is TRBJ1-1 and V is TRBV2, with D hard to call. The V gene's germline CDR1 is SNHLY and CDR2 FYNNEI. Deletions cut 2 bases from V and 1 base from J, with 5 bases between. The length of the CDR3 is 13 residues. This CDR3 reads CASSELENTEAFF. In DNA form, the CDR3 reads TGTGCCAGCAGTGAATTAGAGAACACTGAAGCTTTCTTT.

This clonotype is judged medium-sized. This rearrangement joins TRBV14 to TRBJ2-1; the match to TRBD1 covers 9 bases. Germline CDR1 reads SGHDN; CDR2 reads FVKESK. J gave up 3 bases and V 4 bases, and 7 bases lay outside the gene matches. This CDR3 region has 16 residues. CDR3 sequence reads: CASSLVRGQGYNEQFF. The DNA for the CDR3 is TGTGCCAGCAGCCTTGTTAGGGGACAGGGCTACAATGAGCAGTTCTTC.

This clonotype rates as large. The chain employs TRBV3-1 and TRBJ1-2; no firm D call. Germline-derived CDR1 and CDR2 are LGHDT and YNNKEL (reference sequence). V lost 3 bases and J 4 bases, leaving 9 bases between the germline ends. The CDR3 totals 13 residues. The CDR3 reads CASSQPGSYGYTF. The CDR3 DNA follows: TGTGCCAGCAGCCAGCCCGGGTCCTATGGCTACACCTTC.

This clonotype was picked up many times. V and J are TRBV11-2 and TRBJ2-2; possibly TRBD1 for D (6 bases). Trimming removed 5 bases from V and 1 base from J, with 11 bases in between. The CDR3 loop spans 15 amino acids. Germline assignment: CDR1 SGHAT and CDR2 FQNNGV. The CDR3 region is CASSVTGMNTGELFF. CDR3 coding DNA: TGTGCCAGCAGCGTGACAGGAATGAACACCGGGGAGCTGTTTTTT.

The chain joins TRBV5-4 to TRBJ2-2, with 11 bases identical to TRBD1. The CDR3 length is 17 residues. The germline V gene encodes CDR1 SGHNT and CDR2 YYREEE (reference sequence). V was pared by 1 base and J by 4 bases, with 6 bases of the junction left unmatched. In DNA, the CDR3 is TGTGCCAGCAGCTTGAGGACAGGGGGCAAGGGCACCGGGGAGCTGTTTTTT. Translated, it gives CASSLRTGGKGTGELFF.

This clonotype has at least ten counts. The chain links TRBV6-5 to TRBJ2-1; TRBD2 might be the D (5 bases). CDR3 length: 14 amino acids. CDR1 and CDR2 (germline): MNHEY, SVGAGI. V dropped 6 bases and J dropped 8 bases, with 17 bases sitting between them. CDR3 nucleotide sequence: TGTGCCAGCAGGCCAGGCGGCAGGCGGGATGAGCAGTTCTTC. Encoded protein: CASRPGGRRDEQFF.

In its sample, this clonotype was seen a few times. CDR3 amino acids: CSVERGRITEAFF. The CDR3 DNA reads TGCAGCGTTGAAAGGGGGCGCATTACTGAAGCTTTCTTT. The chain joins TRBV29-1 to TRBJ1-1; 7 bases match TRBD1. CDR3 size: 13 residues. The germline gives CDR1 SQVTM, CDR2 ANQGSEA. The V gene end was trimmed by 2 bases and the J gene end by 5 bases; junction bases not matched to a gene: 5.

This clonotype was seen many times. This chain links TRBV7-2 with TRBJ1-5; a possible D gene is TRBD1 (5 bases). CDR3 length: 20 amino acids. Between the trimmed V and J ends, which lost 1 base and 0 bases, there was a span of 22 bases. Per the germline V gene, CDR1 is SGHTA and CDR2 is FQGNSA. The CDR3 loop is CASSLVPQGTGIHSNQPQHF. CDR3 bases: TGTGCCAGCAGCTTAGTCCCCCAGGGTACGGGTATCCATAGCAATCAGCCCCAGCATTTT. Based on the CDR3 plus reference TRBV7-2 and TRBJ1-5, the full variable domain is GAGVSQSPSNKVTEKGKDVELRCDPISGHTALYWYRQSLGQGLEFLIYFQGNSAPDKSGLPSDRFSAERTGGSVSTLTIQRTQQEDSAVYLCASSLVPQGTGIHSNQPQHFGDGTRLSIL.

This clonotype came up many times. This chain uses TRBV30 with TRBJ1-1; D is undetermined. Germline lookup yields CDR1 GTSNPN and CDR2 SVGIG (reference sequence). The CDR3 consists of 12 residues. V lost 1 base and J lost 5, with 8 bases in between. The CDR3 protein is CAWSAEGTEAFF. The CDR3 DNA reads TGTGCCTGGAGTGCAGAGGGAACTGAAGCTTTCTTT.

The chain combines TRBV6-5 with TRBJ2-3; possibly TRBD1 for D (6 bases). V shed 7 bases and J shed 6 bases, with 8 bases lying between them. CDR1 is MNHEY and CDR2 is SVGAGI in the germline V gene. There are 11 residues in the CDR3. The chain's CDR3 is CASKRGDTQYF. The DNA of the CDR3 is TGTGCCAGCAAGAGGGGGGATACGCAGTATTTT.

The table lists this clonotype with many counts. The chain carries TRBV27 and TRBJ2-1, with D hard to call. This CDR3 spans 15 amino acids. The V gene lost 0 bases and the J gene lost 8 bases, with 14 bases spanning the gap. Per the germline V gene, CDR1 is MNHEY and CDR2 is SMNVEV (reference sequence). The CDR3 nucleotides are TGTGCCAGCAGTTTATCTTTTTCTAGGACCCATGAGCAGTTCTTC. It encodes CASSLSFSRTHEQFF.

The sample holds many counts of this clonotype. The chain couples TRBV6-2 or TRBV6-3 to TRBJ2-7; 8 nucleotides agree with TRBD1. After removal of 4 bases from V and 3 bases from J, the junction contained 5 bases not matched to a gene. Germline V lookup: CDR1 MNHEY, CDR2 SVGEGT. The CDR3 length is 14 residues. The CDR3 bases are TGTGCCAGCAGTTCCGGGACAGGAATCTACGAGCAGTACTTC. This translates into CASSSGTGIYEQYF.

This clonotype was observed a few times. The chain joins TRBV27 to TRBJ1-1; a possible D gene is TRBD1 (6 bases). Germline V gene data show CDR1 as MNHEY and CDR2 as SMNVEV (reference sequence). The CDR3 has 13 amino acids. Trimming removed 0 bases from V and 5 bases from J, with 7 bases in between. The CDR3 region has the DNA TGTGCCAGCAGTTTATCGCAGGGGACTGAAGCTTTCTTT. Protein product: CASSLSQGTEAFF.

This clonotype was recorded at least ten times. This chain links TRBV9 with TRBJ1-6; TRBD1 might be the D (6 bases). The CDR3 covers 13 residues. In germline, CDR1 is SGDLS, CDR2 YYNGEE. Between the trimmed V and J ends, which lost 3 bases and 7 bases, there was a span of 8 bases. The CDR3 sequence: CASSADSNSPLHF. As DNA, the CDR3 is TGTGCCAGCAGCGCGGACAGCAATTCACCCCTCCACTTT.

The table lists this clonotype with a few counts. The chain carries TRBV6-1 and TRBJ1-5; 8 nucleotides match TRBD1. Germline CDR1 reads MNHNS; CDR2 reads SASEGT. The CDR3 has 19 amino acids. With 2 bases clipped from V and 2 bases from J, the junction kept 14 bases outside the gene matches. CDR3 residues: CASSELDAGGGLGNQPQHF. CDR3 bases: TGTGCCAGCAGTGAACTCGATGCAGGGGGCGGGCTTGGCAATCAGCCCCAGCATTTT.

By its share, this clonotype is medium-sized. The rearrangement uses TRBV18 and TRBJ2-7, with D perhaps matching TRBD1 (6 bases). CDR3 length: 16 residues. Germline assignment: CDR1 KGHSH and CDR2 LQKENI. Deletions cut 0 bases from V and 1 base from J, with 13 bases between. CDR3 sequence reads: CASSPPGHPISYEQYF. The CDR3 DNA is TGTGCCAGCTCACCACCGGGACACCCGATTTCCTACGAGCAGTACTTC.